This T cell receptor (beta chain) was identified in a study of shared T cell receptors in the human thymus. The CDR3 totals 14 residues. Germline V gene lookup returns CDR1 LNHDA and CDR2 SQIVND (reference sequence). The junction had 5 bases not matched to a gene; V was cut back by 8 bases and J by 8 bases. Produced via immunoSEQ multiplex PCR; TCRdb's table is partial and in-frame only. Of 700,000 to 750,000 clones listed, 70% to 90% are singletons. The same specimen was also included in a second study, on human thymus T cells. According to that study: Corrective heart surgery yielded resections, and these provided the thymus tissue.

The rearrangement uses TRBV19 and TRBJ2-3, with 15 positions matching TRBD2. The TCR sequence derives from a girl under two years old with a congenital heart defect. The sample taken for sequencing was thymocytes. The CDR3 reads CASGLAGGGGTQYF. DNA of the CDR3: TGTGCCAGTGGACTAGCGGGGGGGGGCGGTACGCAGTATTTT.